Below, 10 T cell receptor beta chains from the same sample are listed, as sequenced in a study of blood T cell repertoires in COVID-19. Clones were read by immunoSEQ multiplex PCR, and TCRdb kept only the in-frame ones, dropping some. The sample holds about 350,000 clones, 87% seen once. What was sequenced was PBMCs or T cells enriched from blood (not recorded which). These receptors were taken from a woman aged 25 to 39 who had recovered from COVID-19.

The genes are TRBV3-1 (or the pseudogene TRBV3-2) and TRBJ1-2; 8 bases agree with TRBD1. This CDR3 is 15 amino acids long. Germline V gives CDR1 LGHDT, CDR2 YNNKEL (reference sequence). The V and J ends lost 11 bases and 7 bases, in that order; junction bases with no gene match: 18. The CDR3 region has the DNA TGTGCCGCAGCCTCGGCGCAGGGGGCGTCTGGTGGCTACACCTTC. It translates to CAAASAQGASGGYTF.

The rearrangement joins TRBV13 to TRBJ1-5; a weak D match, TRBD1 (5 bases). V was shortened by 3 bases and J by 3 bases, with 9 bases between the two germline ends. The V gene's germline CDR1 is PRHDT and CDR2 FYEKMQ (reference sequence). The CDR3 loop spans 14 amino acids. The CDR3, as DNA: TGTGCCAGCAGCTTGGGGCAGAACAATCAGCCCCAGCATTTT. Translation: CASSLGQNNQPQHF.

This sequence joins TRBV6-5 and TRBJ1-2; D is uncertain. The germline CDR1 and CDR2 sequences are MNHEY and SVGAGI. Trimming removed 0 bases from V and 3 bases from J, with 11 bases in between. This CDR3 region has 15 residues. CDR3 residues: CASSYSLGGYYGYTF. CDR3 bases: TGTGCCAGCAGTTACTCCCTGGGAGGGTACTATGGCTACACCTTC.

The rearrangement links TRBV7-9 to TRBJ1-6, with D unclear. Germline CDR1 SEHNR, CDR2 FQNEAQ (reference sequence). Trimming removed 5 bases from V and 10 bases from J, with 9 bases in between. The CDR3 is made up of 12 amino acids. CDR3 nucleotides: TGTGCCAGCAGCCCCCCCGGGTCACCCCTCCACTTT. Translating gives CASSPPGSPLHF.

Comments on this clone: Other nucleotide sequences in the sample specify the same CDR3. The chain recombines TRBV27 with TRBJ1-5, with unresolved D. Germline assignment: CDR1 MNHEY and CDR2 SMNVEV (reference sequence). There are 13 residues in the CDR3. The ends were cut back, 3 bases at V and 2 bases at J, with 5 bases in the middle. CDR3 amino acids: CASSFRGNQPQHF. The CDR3, as DNA: TGTGCCAGCAGTTTCCGGGGCAATCAGCCCCAGCATTTT.

In regard to this clone: At the DNA level, this CDR3 is encoded by other sequences in the same sample as well. This rearrangement joins TRBV25-1 to TRBJ2-1, with TRBD2 matching 9 bases. This CDR3 region has 14 residues. The germline V gene has CDR1 MGHDK and CDR2 SYGVNS. With V trimmed by 8 bases and J by 0 bases, 2 bases remained unmatched. CDR3 residues: CASRSGSSYNEQFF. CDR3 nucleotide sequence: TGTGCCAGCCGTAGCGGGAGCTCCTACAATGAGCAGTTCTTC.

The chain uses TRBV7-9 and TRBJ1-1; D not certain. Deletions cut 3 bases from V and 4 bases from J, with 12 bases between. Germline V gene lookup returns CDR1 SEHNR and CDR2 FQNEAQ (reference sequence). The CDR3 runs to 14 residues. The CDR3 DNA is TGTGCCAGCAGCTTCACGACGGTAGCCACTGAAGCTTTCTTT. Its protein product is CASSFTTVATEAFF.

V gene TRBV7-8 combines with J gene TRBJ1-6, with a possible D match to TRBD1 (6 bases). Trimming stripped 5 bases from V and 7 bases from J, with 15 bases between. This CDR3 comprises 15 residues. The V gene's germline CDR1 is SGHVS and CDR2 FQNEAQ. In DNA, the CDR3 is TGTGCCAGCAGCCTCCTGGGGGCCGTAAATTCACCCCTCCACTTT. It translates to CASSLLGAVNSPLHF.

The V call is TRBV2, the J call TRBJ1-2, with no clear D. This CDR3 contains 13 residues. Germline-derived CDR1 and CDR2 are SNHLY and FYNNEI. V was trimmed by 0 bases and J by 2 bases, leaving 4 bases between them. CDR3 sequence: CASSEAGNYGYTF. CDR3 in DNA: TGTGCCAGCAGTGAAGCCGGGAACTATGGCTACACCTTC.

This clone was seen only once. The chain uses TRBV19 and TRBJ2-7; D is ambiguous. Germline V gene lookup returns CDR1 LNHDA and CDR2 SQIVND (reference sequence). With 4 bases removed from V and 2 bases from J, the gap between germline ends came to 15 bases. This CDR3 region has 15 residues. CDR3 sequence: CASSSVWQAPYEQYF. DNA for the CDR3: TGTGCCAGTAGTAGCGTCTGGCAGGCTCCCTACGAGCAGTACTTC.